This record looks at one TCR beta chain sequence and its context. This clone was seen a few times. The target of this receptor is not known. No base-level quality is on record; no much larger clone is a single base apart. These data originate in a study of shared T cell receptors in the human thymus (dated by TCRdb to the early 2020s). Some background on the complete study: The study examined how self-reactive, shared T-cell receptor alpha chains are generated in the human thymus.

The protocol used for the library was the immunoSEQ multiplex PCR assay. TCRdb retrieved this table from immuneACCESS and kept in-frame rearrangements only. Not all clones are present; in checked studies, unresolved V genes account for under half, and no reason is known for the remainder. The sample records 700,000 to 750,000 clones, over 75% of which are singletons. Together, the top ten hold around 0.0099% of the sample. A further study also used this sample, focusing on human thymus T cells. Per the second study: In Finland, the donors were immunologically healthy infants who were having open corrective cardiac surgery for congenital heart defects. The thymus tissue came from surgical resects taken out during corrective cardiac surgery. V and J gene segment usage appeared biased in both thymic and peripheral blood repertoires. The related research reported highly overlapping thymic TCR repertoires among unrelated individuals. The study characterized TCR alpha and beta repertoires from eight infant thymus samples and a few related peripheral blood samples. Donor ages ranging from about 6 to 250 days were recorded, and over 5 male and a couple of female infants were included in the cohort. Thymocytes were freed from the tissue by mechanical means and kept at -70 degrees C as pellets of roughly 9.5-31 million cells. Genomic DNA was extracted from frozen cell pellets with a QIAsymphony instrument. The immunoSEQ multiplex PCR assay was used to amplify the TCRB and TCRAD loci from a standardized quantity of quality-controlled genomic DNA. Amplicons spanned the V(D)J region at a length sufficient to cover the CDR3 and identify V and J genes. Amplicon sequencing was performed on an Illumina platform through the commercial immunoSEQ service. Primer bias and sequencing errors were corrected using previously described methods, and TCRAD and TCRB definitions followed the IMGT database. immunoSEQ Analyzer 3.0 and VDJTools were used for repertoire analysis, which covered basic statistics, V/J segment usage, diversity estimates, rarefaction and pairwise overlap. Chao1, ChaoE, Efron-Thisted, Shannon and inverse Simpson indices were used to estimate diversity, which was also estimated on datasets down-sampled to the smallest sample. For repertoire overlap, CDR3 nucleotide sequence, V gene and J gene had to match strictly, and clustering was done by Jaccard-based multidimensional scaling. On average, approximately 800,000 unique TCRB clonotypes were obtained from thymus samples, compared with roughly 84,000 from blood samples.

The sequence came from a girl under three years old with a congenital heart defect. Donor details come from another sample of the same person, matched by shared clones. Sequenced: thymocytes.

The CDR3 region: CASSQVGRRPEAFF. Read as DNA, the sequence is TGTGCCAGCAGCCAAGTAGGCCGGAGACCTGAAGCTTTCTTT. The chain was built from TRBV14 and TRBJ1-1, with no D gene named confidently. Sequences SGHDN (CDR1) and FVKESK (CDR2) are obtained from the germline V gene. The germline ends are 12 bases apart after V is trimmed by 1 base and J by 6 bases. Including the terminal cysteine and phenylalanine, the CDR3 comprises 14 residues. The entry retains the CDR3 DNA only, 42 bases that are in frame from base 1.